The clone carrying this T cell receptor (beta chain) was observed once. Its target is not known. Germline V lookup: CDR1 SGDLS, CDR2 YYNGEE. The CDR3 sequence is 16 residues long. The V and J ends lost 5 bases and 6 bases, in that order; junction bases with no gene match: 13. The data are from a study of T cell repertoires in cytomegalovirus infection. Looking at the study overall: CMV epitopes in the study were HLA-C-restricted (recently identified) and HLA-B-restricted (well studied).

Study-wide results and limits: The ex vivo response was dominated by HLA-C-restricted CMV-specific TCR beta clonotypes.

Using its own MiXCR run on the reads, TCRdb lists one record per CDR3 protein. The sample consists of 750,000 to 900,000 distinct CDR3 sequences, around 29% of them appearing once. The chain links TRBV9 to TRBJ1-4; the match to TRBD1 covers 7 bases. Material: cultured CD8+ T cells from PBMCs, obtained from culture after CMV antigen stimulation. The receptor comes from a human donor in good health (CMV status not recorded). Some clones in this sample may be carry-over from other donors' samples. This chain's CDR3 is CASSPGGQQIDEKLFF. DNA for the CDR3: TGTGCCAGCAGTCCAGGGGGGCAACAGATCGATGAAAAACTGTTTTTT.